These 30 T cell receptor beta chains share one sample of origin, sequenced in a study of T cell responses to AZD1222 COVID-19 vaccine. Generated by immunoSEQ multiplex PCR, the TCRdb table keeps only in-frame clones and is missing some. This table has roughly 110,000 clones, approximately 90% appearing once. The sample in question was peripheral blood, obtained 28 days after the second AZD1222 dose. Source of these receptors: an adult who received the AZD1222 COVID-19 vaccine.

V is TRBV27 and J is TRBJ1-1; D gene uncertain. The CDR3 extends over 13 amino acids. Germline V gene data show CDR1 as MNHEY and CDR2 as SMNVEV (reference sequence). With 5 bases removed from V and 3 bases from J, the gap between germline ends came to 10 bases. The CDR3 coding sequence is TGTGCCAGCAGTGCCCTCCCAGACACTGAAGCTTTCTTT. This gives the protein CASSALPDTEAFF.

This chain links TRBV5-4 with TRBJ1-2; D not resolved. The CDR3 has 13 amino acids. In germline, CDR1 is SGHNT, CDR2 YYREEE (reference sequence). V was pared by 3 bases and J by 7 bases, with 13 bases between. In nucleotides, the CDR3 is TGTGCCAGCAGCTCGGACCGTCTCTTTGGCTACACCTTC. This encodes CASSSDRLFGYTF.

V gene TRBV4-1 combines with J gene TRBJ1-3; possibly TRBD1 for D (5 bases). The CDR3 length is 14 residues. With 5 bases removed from V and 4 bases from J, the gap between germline ends came to 12 bases. The V gene's germline CDR1 is MGHRA and CDR2 YSYEKL. This CDR3 reads CASSTGGSGNTIYF. The CDR3 DNA sequence: TGCGCCAGCAGCACGGGGGGATCGGGAAACACCATATATTTT.

The chain links TRBV6-6 to TRBJ2-7; possible D gene TRBD1, 6 bases. Germline CDR1 is MNHNY and CDR2 is SVGAGI (reference sequence). Trimming removed 0 bases at V and 1 base at J, with 13 bases between. The CDR3 has 16 residues. CDR3 nucleotide sequence: TGTGCCAGCAGTTACTCCGGACAGCCGACTTCCTACGAGCAGTACTTC. Encoded protein: CASSYSGQPTSYEQYF.

This chain uses TRBV6-1 with TRBJ2-7; perhaps TRBD2 as D (6 bases). With 2 bases removed from V and 6 bases from J, the gap between germline ends came to 11 bases. Germline CDR1 MNHNS, CDR2 SASEGT. The CDR3 has 13 residues. The CDR3 DNA is TGTGCCAGCAGTGAACAGGAGGGGCTCGAGCAGTACTTC. This gives the protein CASSEQEGLEQYF.

The J gene is TRBJ2-2, the V gene TRBV5-1; 10 nucleotides match TRBD1. Germline V lookup: CDR1 SGHRS, CDR2 YFSETQ. The CDR3 runs 16 residues. V lost 3 bases to trimming and J lost 2 bases; unmatched junction nucleotides: 4. CDR3: CASSSDRGLNTGELFF. Here the CDR3 DNA reads TGCGCCAGCAGCTCCGACAGGGGGCTTAACACCGGGGAGCTGTTTTTT.

CDR3 DNA sequence: TGTGCCAGCAGCTTACTGACAGGGACCCAGCCCCAGCATTTT. This codes for CASSLLTGTQPQHF. The chain joins TRBV5-5 to TRBJ1-5; 7 nucleotides match TRBD1. There are 14 residues in the CDR3. Germline-derived CDR1 and CDR2 are SGHKS and YYEKEE (reference sequence). Trimming at V came to 2 bases and at J to 7 bases, leaving 6 bases not matched to a gene.

The V and J genes are TRBV14 and TRBJ1-2; 9 bases match TRBD1. From germline, CDR1 is SGHDN and CDR2 FVKESK. The ends lost 5 bases at V and 3 bases at J; junction bases unmatched: 10. The CDR3 length is 16 residues. The CDR3 sequence is CASSNWMGTGYYGYTF. In DNA form, the CDR3 reads TGTGCCAGCAGCAATTGGATGGGGACAGGGTACTATGGCTACACCTTC.

The chain is built from TRBV24-1 and TRBJ2-1, with D uncertain. Germline V CDR1 and CDR2: KGHDR, SFDVKD. CDR3 length: 11 residues. V was cut by 7 bases and J by 2 bases, with 2 bases left in between. The CDR3 sequence is CATSAYNEQFF. In DNA, the CDR3 is TGTGCCACCAGCGCCTACAATGAGCAGTTCTTC.

The V and J genes are TRBV5-1 and TRBJ1-1; D might be TRBD1 (5 bases). Looked up from germline, CDR1 is SGHRS and CDR2 is YFSETQ. The CDR3 covers 14 residues. V lost 2 bases and J 8 bases, leaving 16 bases between the germline ends. The CDR3 bases are TGCGCCAGCAGCTTATACCGGGACGGCGGCGAAGCTTTCTTT. Its translation: CASSLYRDGGEAFF.

This chain links TRBV5-5 with TRBJ1-1, with 9 bases that match TRBD1. The V gene's germline CDR1 is SGHKS and CDR2 YYEKEE (reference sequence). With V trimmed by 4 bases and J by 6 bases, 4 bases remained unmatched. The CDR3 covers 13 residues. This chain's CDR3 is CASSGGTGSEAFF. As DNA, the CDR3 is TGTGCCAGCAGCGGAGGGACAGGGTCTGAAGCTTTCTTT.

This chain connects TRBV12-5 to TRBJ1-2; a weak D match, TRBD1 (5 bases). With 5 bases removed from V and 5 bases from J, the gap between germline ends came to 9 bases. Per germline, CDR1 LGHNT and CDR2 FRNRAP. CDR3 length equals 12 residues. In DNA form, the CDR3 reads TGTGCTAGTGGTCTGGGACCGTATGGCTACACCTTC. Its translation is CASGLGPYGYTF.

J is TRBJ2-3 and V is TRBV6-5; unclear D gene. The CDR3 covers 13 residues. Deletions cut 1 base from V and 3 bases from J, with 5 bases between. Looked up from germline, CDR1 is MNHEY and CDR2 is SVGAGI. The CDR3 protein is CASSYFSTDTQYF. In DNA form, the CDR3 reads TGTGCCAGCAGTTACTTCAGTACAGATACGCAGTATTTT.

The chain employs TRBV6-5 and TRBJ1-6; 10 nucleotides line up with TRBD1. CDR3 length: 15 residues. CDR1 and CDR2 from the germline V gene are MNHEY and SVGAGI. Trimming took 1 base from V and 7 from J; bases not matched to a gene: 1. The chain's CDR3 is CASSYLGQGNSPLHF. The CDR3 nucleotides are TGTGCCAGCAGTTACTTGGGACAGGGGAATTCACCCCTCCACTTT.

The J gene is TRBJ2-1, the V gene TRBV19; D possibly corresponds to TRBD2 (6 bases). Per the germline V gene, CDR1 is LNHDA and CDR2 is SQIVND (reference sequence). Trimming took 6 bases from V and 2 from J, leaving 14 bases between them. The CDR3 totals 15 residues. This chain's CDR3 is CASRRGTSTYNEQFF. The CDR3 DNA reads as TGTGCCAGTAGACGCGGGACTTCCACCTACAATGAGCAGTTCTTC.

V usage is TRBV6-5 and J usage is TRBJ2-7; 8 positions match TRBD1. CDR1 is MNHEY and CDR2 is SVGAGI in the germline V gene. V trimming: 6 bases; J trimming: 2 bases; junction bases outside the gene matches: 6. The CDR3 contains 14 residues. CDR3 DNA sequence: TGTGCCAGCAGCCACCGGGACAGGACCTACGAGCAGTACTTC. Its protein is CASSHRDRTYEQYF.

This clone occurred a few times. The chain uses TRBV27 and TRBJ2-3; D is possibly TRBD2 (5 bases). Trimming shortened V by 11 bases and J by 1 base, and 19 bases separated the two germline ends. The length of the CDR3 is 15 residues. CDR1 MNHEY and CDR2 SMNVEV come from the germline V gene (reference sequence). The CDR3 region is CAATSRGRGTDTQYF. CDR3 DNA sequence: TGTGCCGCTACATCTAGAGGGCGGGGCACAGATACGCAGTATTTT.

The CDR3 loop is CASSQDRQAFHSNQPQHF. DNA of the CDR3: TGTGCCAGCAGCCAAGATCGACAGGCCTTCCATAGCAATCAGCCCCAGCATTTT. This chain joins TRBV3-1 (or the pseudogene TRBV3-2) and TRBJ1-5; the D gene is possibly TRBD1 (6 bases). Looked up from germline, CDR1 is LGHDT and CDR2 is YNNKEL (reference sequence). V lost 0 bases and J 0 bases, leaving 15 bases between the germline ends. The CDR3 is 18 amino acids.

This clone was counted once. J is TRBJ1-4 and V is TRBV4-1, with D possibly matching TRBD1 (6 bases). This CDR3 region has 16 residues. V lost 4 bases and J lost 8, with 20 bases in between. From germline, CDR1 is MGHRA and CDR2 YSYEKL. This CDR3 is CASSLSQEGVGEKLFF. The CDR3 region has the DNA TGCGCCAGCAGCCTTAGCCAAGAGGGGGTCGGCGAAAAACTGTTTTTT.

V is TRBV4-1 and J is TRBJ1-6; possible D gene TRBD1, 5 bases. CDR1 is MGHRA, CDR2 YSYEKL, per germline. The ends were cut back, 0 bases at V and 8 bases at J, with 11 bases in the middle. The CDR3 runs 15 residues. The CDR3 nucleotides read TGCGCCAGCAGCCAAGATATAGGGGCGTATTCACCCCTCCACTTT. Translated: CASSQDIGAYSPLHF.

The chain combines TRBV14 with TRBJ1-4, with 8 bases fitting TRBD1. CDR3 length: 14 amino acids. Germline values: CDR1 SGHDN, CDR2 FVKESK. Trimming at V came to 4 bases and at J to 8 bases, leaving 6 bases not matched to a gene. The CDR3 here is CASSLTGVGEKLFF. The CDR3 nucleotides read TGTGCCAGCAGCCTGACAGGGGTCGGCGAAAAACTGTTTTTT.

The V call is TRBV5-3, the J call TRBJ2-2; no reliable D call. TRBV5-3 is an open reading frame whose function is uncertain. V lost 2 bases and J lost 0, with 20 bases in between. The length of the CDR3 is 19 residues. CDR3 sequence reads: CARSLRLRAIPSNTGELFF. The CDR3 bases are TGTGCCAGAAGCTTAAGGCTAAGAGCCATACCCTCGAACACCGGGGAGCTGTTTTTT.

The V and J genes are TRBV15 and TRBJ2-2, with D possibly called TRBD1 or TRBD2 (5 bases each). The CDR3 loop spans 16 amino acids. The V and J ends lost 7 bases and 3 bases respectively, with 18 bases between them. Germline CDR1 and CDR2: LNHNV and YYDKDF (reference sequence). The CDR3 DNA reads as TGTGCCACCAACAGTCTTCCGATGGGGGACACCGGGGAGCTGTTTTTT. Amino acids: CATNSLPMGDTGELFF.

The chain recombines TRBV15 with TRBJ2-3; D is perhaps TRBD2 (6 bases). The CDR3 has 16 amino acids. Trimming took off 3 bases at V and 0 bases at J, with 13 bases between the two ends. CDR1 is LNHNV and CDR2 is YYDKDF in the germline V gene (reference sequence). The CDR3 here is CATSSSAGLSTDTQYF. The CDR3 DNA follows: TGTGCCACCAGCAGCTCTGCGGGACTTAGCACAGATACGCAGTATTTT. Supplemented by reference TRBV15 and TRBJ2-3, the full variable domain reads DAMVIQNPRYQVTQFGKPVTLSCSQTLNHNVMYWYQQKSSQAPKLLFHYYDKDFNNEADTPDNFQSRRPNTSFCFLDIRSPGLGDTAMYLCATSSSAGLSTDTQYFGPGTRLTVL.

This chain connects TRBV7-9 to TRBJ2-5; 13 bases are shared with TRBD2. V was pared by 5 bases and J by 5 bases, with 8 bases of the junction left unmatched. The CDR3 runs to 16 residues. Germline CDR1 and CDR2: SEHNR and FQNEAQ (reference sequence). The CDR3 nucleotides read TGTGCCAGCAGCCGCGGACTAGCGGGAGCCTTGGAGACCCAGTACTTC. Its protein product is CASSRGLAGALETQYF.

The V call is TRBV5-5, the J call TRBJ1-5; 7 nucleotides agree with TRBD1. CDR1 and CDR2 (germline): SGHKS, YYEKEE (reference sequence). V lost 3 bases to trimming and J lost 4 bases; unmatched junction nucleotides: 7. This CDR3 region has 15 residues. The CDR3 sequence: CASSWRTGPNQPQHF. CDR3 coding DNA: TGTGCCAGCAGCTGGAGGACAGGTCCTAATCAGCCCCAGCATTTT.

This sequence joins TRBV5-1 and TRBJ2-5; 10 nucleotides line up with TRBD2. V shed 1 base, J shed 1 base, and the junction held 7 bases outside the gene matches. The CDR3 has 17 residues. Per the germline V gene, CDR1 is SGHRS and CDR2 is YFSETQ. The CDR3, as DNA: TGCGCCAGCAGCTTGTCTAGCGGGAGAGGTTTCCAAGAGACCCAGTACTTC. Its translation is CASSLSSGRGFQETQYF.

The chain links TRBV11-2 to TRBJ2-5; 10 bases are shared with TRBD2. The germline V gene encodes CDR1 SGHAT and CDR2 FQNNGV. V gave up 5 bases and J gave up 5 bases; unmatched junction bases: 5. The CDR3 covers 14 residues. In DNA form, the CDR3 reads TGTGCCAGCAGCCTCACTAGCGGGACGGAGACCCAGTACTTC. As protein: CASSLTSGTETQYF.

CDR3 DNA sequence: TGTGCCAGCAGTTCCGGGGCAAGCTCTGGAAACACCATATATTTT. It translates to CASSSGASSGNTIYF. The rearrangement joins TRBV6-5 to TRBJ1-3; D perhaps matches TRBD1 (5 bases). Trimming left V 4 bases short and J 0 bases short, with 10 bases between. CDR1 and CDR2 from the germline V gene are MNHEY and SVGAGI. The length of the CDR3 is 15 residues.

The chain couples TRBV7-9 to TRBJ1-4, with 7 positions matching TRBD1. Trimming removed 4 bases from V and 7 bases from J; junction bases left unmatched: 6. Germline values: CDR1 SEHNR, CDR2 FQNEAQ (reference sequence). This CDR3 contains 14 residues. In DNA form, the CDR3 reads TGTGCCAGCAGCTCTGGGACAGAAGGTGAAAAACTGTTTTTT. Translated, it gives CASSSGTEGEKLFF.